What follows is one T cell receptor beta chain and its context. The CDR3 is 14 residues long. Germline loops: CDR1 KGHSY, CDR2 FQNENV. V lost 0 bases, J lost 6 bases, and 11 bases lay in between. The authors' processing: Estimation of nucleated cell counts relied on the amplification of reference gene primers. TCRdb's table, derived via immunoSEQ multiplex PCR, lists solely in-frame clones and lacks some. The D gene and trimming were derived from the DNA, and the V and J assignments and clone size from that table. Seen here are about 33,000 clones, 70% to 90% observed once, and the top ten hold about 6.3%. The entry originates in a study of blood T cell repertoires in COVID-19. At the level of the study: Samples came from the United States, Italy and Spain, spanning acute and convalescent COVID-19. T cells, B-cell-depleted T cells, or PBMCs supplied cDNA or gDNA.

The sequenced material came from peripheral blood. The sequence derives from a human donor in a cohort sampled during active COVID-19. This chain connects TRBV16 to TRBJ1-2, with a weak D call TRBD1 (5 bases). CDR3 in amino acids: CASSQSRGWDGYTF. In DNA form, the CDR3 reads TGTGCCAGCAGCCAATCGCGGGGCTGGGATGGCTACACCTTC.